Presented here are 26 T cell receptor beta chains from one specimen sequenced in a study of blood T cells in healthy people across ages. A second about 7 to 11 cycle PCR used barcoded and J-beta primers. TCRdb called the 5' RACE reads again in MiXCR, with one record for every CDR3 protein. The sample has around 690,000 distinct CDR3 sequences, roughly 50% seen once. The sample consisted of blood. The receptors derive from a man aged 55 to 70 in good health.

V is TRBV20-1 and J is TRBJ2-3, with TRBD2 matching over 15 bases. In germline, CDR1 is DFQATT, CDR2 SNEGSKA (reference sequence). This CDR3 region has 16 residues. Losses at the gene ends were 5 bases for V and 0 bases for J; bases not matched to a gene: 3. The CDR3 here is CSAWGLAGGSTDTQYF. CDR3 bases: TGCAGTGCTTGGGGACTAGCGGGGGGAAGCACAGATACGCAGTATTTT.

This chain links TRBV28 with TRBJ1-2; D gene ambiguous. Germline assignment: CDR1 MDHEN and CDR2 SYDVKM. The V and J ends lost 4 bases and 7 bases respectively, with 19 bases between them. This CDR3 is built from 15 residues. In DNA form, the CDR3 reads TGTGCCAGCAGTTCCATGACTGCAATTGGCGGTGGCTACACCTTC. As protein: CASSSMTAIGGGYTF.

This clonotype has a single count. The gene calls are TRBV7-2 and TRBJ2-7; tentative D call: TRBD1 (5 bases). The CDR3 has 14 amino acids. The V and J ends lost 5 bases and 2 bases respectively, with 13 bases between them. Germline V lookup: CDR1 SGHTA, CDR2 FQGNSA. The CDR3 reads CASSPRVSTYEQYF. The CDR3 DNA reads TGTGCCAGCAGCCCCAGGGTGAGCACCTACGAGCAGTACTTC.

V and J are TRBV7-8 and TRBJ2-4, with 16 bases that match TRBD2. This CDR3 has 18 amino acids. Trimming took 0 bases from V and 9 from J; bases not matched to a gene: 8. Germline CDR1 reads SGHVS; CDR2 reads FQNEAQ. CDR3 amino acids: CASSLAQGTSGGDGIQYF. For the CDR3, the DNA is TGTGCCAGCAGCTTAGCGCAGGGGACTAGCGGGGGGGACGGCATTCAGTACTTC.

This chain joins TRBV12-3 or TRBV12-4 and TRBJ1-2; no clear D gene. The CDR3 has 12 residues. V was pared by 6 bases and J by 6 bases, with 11 bases between. CDR3 loop: CASSTNWDGYTF. CDR3 in DNA: TGTGCCAGCAGCACTAATTGGGATGGCTACACCTTC.

This clonotype came up a few times. The J gene is TRBJ2-4, the V gene TRBV4-1; TRBD2 might be the D (6 bases). Per the germline V gene, CDR1 is MGHRA and CDR2 is YSYEKL. The ends were cut back, 0 bases at V and 6 bases at J, with 24 bases in the middle. The CDR3 extends over 19 amino acids. As DNA, the CDR3 is TGCGCCAGCAGCCAAGACGCCCCGGGACTGGAGACTAAGCGAAACATTCAGTACTTC. This gives the protein CASSQDAPGLETKRNIQYF.

The CDR3 spells CASSSNRDITDTQYF. The CDR3 DNA is TGTGCCAGCAGCTCCAACAGGGACATCACAGATACGCAGTATTTT. V is TRBV3-1 and J is TRBJ2-3, with a possible D match to TRBD1 (6 bases). V was trimmed by 5 bases and J by 2 bases, leaving 14 bases between them. The length of the CDR3 is 15 residues. CDR1 and CDR2 (germline): LGHDT, YNNKEL (reference sequence).

This clonotype was counted ten times or more. The junction does not match germline at one end; this may be a read error. V is TRBV5-1 and J is TRBJ2-5; TRBD1 matches 9 bases. This CDR3 region has 14 residues. Per germline, CDR1 SGHRS and CDR2 YFSETQ. The CDR3: CASSIGTGQETQYF. The CDR3 nucleotides read TGTGCCAGCAGCATCGGGACAGGGCAAGAGACCCAGTACTTC. Full variable domain (remainder filled in from reference TRBV5-1 and TRBJ2-5): KAGVTQTPRYLIKTRGQQVTLSCSPISGHRSVSWYQQTPGQGLQFLFEYFSETQRNKGNFPGRFSGRQFSNSRSEMNVSTLELGDSALYLCASSIGTGQETQYFGPGTRLLVL.

The V call is TRBV10-1, the J call TRBJ1-5; D remains unclear. V was cut by 6 bases and J by 1 base, with 16 bases left in between. This CDR3 is 16 amino acids long. The germline V gene encodes CDR1 WNHNN and CDR2 SYGVQD (reference sequence). CDR3 DNA: TGCGCCAGCAGCCACCCCGGGAGAAGCAGCAATCAGCCCCAGCATTTT. The encoded protein is CASSHPGRSSNQPQHF.

This rearrangement joins TRBV7-8 to TRBJ2-2, with 9 bases fitting TRBD1. The CDR3 length is 18 residues. The V and J ends lost 2 bases and 4 bases, in that order; junction bases with no gene match: 11. CDR1 SGHVS and CDR2 FQNEAQ come from the germline V gene. DNA for the CDR3: TGTGCCAGCAGCTTAAACTTGGTCACAGGGGGCCTCACCGGGGAGCTGTTTTTT. Encoded protein: CASSLNLVTGGLTGELFF.

CDR3 sequence: CASSLLGTPQETQYF. CDR3 bases: TGCGCCAGCAGCTTGCTGGGGACACCACAAGAGACCCAGTACTTC. V gene TRBV5-1 combines with J gene TRBJ2-5; a possible D gene is TRBD1 (6 bases). The germline CDR1 and CDR2 sequences are SGHRS and YFSETQ. The CDR3 length is 15 residues. V dropped 1 base and J dropped 2 bases, with 12 bases sitting between them.

CDR3 DNA sequence: TGCAGTGCTAGGTTATCTGTAGGAGCTTTCTTT. Amino acid sequence: CSARLSVGAFF. The chain couples TRBV20-1 to TRBJ1-1; D uncertain. CDR1 is DFQATT, CDR2 SNEGSKA, per germline (reference sequence). The CDR3 has 11 amino acids. V was shortened by 3 bases and J by 10 bases, with 12 bases between the two germline ends.

V usage is TRBV4-1 and J usage is TRBJ1-4, with D perhaps matching TRBD1 (5 bases). Trimming stripped 0 bases from V and 8 bases from J, with 10 bases between. The CDR3 consists of 14 residues. Looked up from germline, CDR1 is MGHRA and CDR2 is YSYEKL. The DNA for the CDR3 is TGCGCCAGCAGCCAAGAAGGGGTCGGCGAAAAACTGTTTTTT. Encoded protein: CASSQEGVGEKLFF.

V gene TRBV5-1 combines with J gene TRBJ2-1, with 11 bases aligning to TRBD2. J gave up 4 bases and V 7 bases, and 13 bases lay outside the gene matches. This CDR3 has 17 residues. Germline V gene data show CDR1 as SGHRS and CDR2 as YFSETQ. CDR3 protein: CASGRVSGGGLYNEQFF. The CDR3, as DNA: TGCGCCAGCGGTCGGGTTAGCGGGGGGGGCCTATACAATGAGCAGTTCTTC. Supplemented by reference TRBV5-1 and TRBJ2-1, the full variable domain reads KAGVTQTPRYLIKTRGQQVTLSCSPISGHRSVSWYQQTPGQGLQFLFEYFSETQRNKGNFPGRFSGRQFSNSRSEMNVSTLELGDSALYLCASGRVSGGGLYNEQFFGPGTRLTVL.

The V gene is TRBV7-9, the J gene TRBJ2-3; no definite D call. Deletions cut 1 base from V and 2 bases from J, with 10 bases between. CDR1 SEHNR and CDR2 FQNEAQ come from the germline V gene (reference sequence). CDR3 size: 15 residues. This CDR3 reads CASSLEGMITDTQYF. The CDR3 DNA follows: TGTGCCAGCAGCTTAGAGGGTATGATCACAGATACGCAGTATTTT.

V is TRBV29-1 and J is TRBJ2-7; perhaps D is TRBD1 or TRBD2 (5 bases each). The CDR3 consists of 13 residues. V was pared by 6 bases and J by 2 bases, with 14 bases between. Germline V lookup: CDR1 SQVTM, CDR2 ANQGSEA. DNA for the CDR3: TGCAGCGTGAGACGCACGGGGCCCTACGAGCAGTACTTC. It encodes CSVRRTGPYEQYF.

The V call is TRBV11-2, the J call TRBJ2-4; 8 bases map to TRBD2. The V gene end was trimmed by 7 bases and the J gene end by 0 bases; junction bases not matched to a gene: 8. From germline, CDR1 is SGHAT and CDR2 FQNNGV. CDR3 length: 16 residues. CDR3 in DNA: TGTGCCAGCATTCCGACCGGGGGGGTAGCCAAAAACATTCAGTACTTC. Its protein is CASIPTGGVAKNIQYF.

This clonotype turned up a few times. The chain couples TRBV20-1 to TRBJ1-2; D gene uncertain. V shed 3 bases and J shed 5 bases, with 16 bases lying between them. The CDR3 covers 14 residues. Germline V gene data show CDR1 as DFQATT and CDR2 as SNEGSKA (reference sequence). This CDR3 reads CSASPRTVGYGYTF. Here the CDR3 DNA reads TGCAGTGCTAGCCCCCGCACAGTGGGGTATGGCTACACCTTC.

The chain combines TRBV10-1 with TRBJ1-2; TRBD1 is a possible D gene (5 bases). Germline CDR1 reads WNHNN; CDR2 reads SYGVQD (reference sequence). V lost 0 bases, J lost 4 bases, and 9 bases lay in between. The length of the CDR3 is 14 residues. The CDR3 spells CASSESGDLYGYTF. CDR3 coding DNA: TGCGCCAGCAGTGAGTCGGGGGACCTCTATGGCTACACCTTC.

This clonotype was picked up a small number of times. The gene calls are TRBV6-5 and TRBJ2-6, with TRBD1 identical over 7 bases. CDR1 and CDR2 from the germline V gene are MNHEY and SVGAGI. V was pared by 5 bases and J by 2 bases, with 3 bases of the junction left unmatched. This CDR3 contains 15 residues. This CDR3 is CASSIGTAGANVLTF. The CDR3 region has the DNA TGTGCCAGCAGTATCGGGACAGCTGGGGCCAACGTCCTGACTTTC.

The V and J genes are TRBV7-9 and TRBJ2-7; D assignment may be TRBD1 or TRBD2 (6 bases each). The J call may not be correct, given that the DNA end is closer to TRBJ2-1. Germline CDR1 and CDR2: SEHNR and FQNEAQ (reference sequence). This CDR3 contains 16 residues. The CDR3 sequence is CASSLGSTRGVNEQFF. The DNA for the CDR3 is TGTGCCAGCAGCTTAGGGTCAACGAGGGGGGTCAATGAGCAGTTCTTC.

A few counts support this clonotype. The chain joins TRBV7-6 to TRBJ2-5; 7 bases are a match to TRBD1. Germline values: CDR1 SGHVS, CDR2 FNYEAQ. This CDR3 is built from 14 residues. The ends lost 5 bases at V and 3 bases at J; junction bases unmatched: 6. The CDR3 sequence: CASSQQGSKETQYF. DNA for the CDR3: TGTGCCAGCAGCCAACAGGGGTCCAAAGAGACCCAGTACTTC.

This clonotype was seen more than once but under ten times. The chain recombines TRBV7-6 with TRBJ2-5; 13 nucleotides align to TRBD2. J lost 2 bases, V lost 4 bases, and 7 bases had no gene match. CDR1 and CDR2 (germline): SGHVS, FNYEAQ. The CDR3 runs 17 residues. Here the CDR3 reads CASSSGTSGAEQETQYF. The CDR3 DNA is TGTGCCAGCAGCTCAGGGACTAGCGGGGCCGAACAAGAGACCCAGTACTTC.

Only a few counts were recorded for this clonotype. The chain is built from TRBV29-1 and TRBJ2-1; D is unclear. Between the trimmed V and J ends, which lost 3 bases and 8 bases, there was a span of 11 bases. The CDR3 runs 12 residues. The germline V gene has CDR1 SQVTM and CDR2 ANQGSEA. The CDR3 coding sequence is TGCAGCGTTGAGTCAGGTATCTATGAGCAGTTCTTC. Translated, it gives CSVESGIYEQFF.

The rearrangement uses TRBV12-3 or TRBV12-4 and TRBJ2-5; a possible D gene is TRBD1 (6 bases). CDR3 length: 13 residues. Trimming pared 8 bases from V and 5 bases from J, leaving 15 bases between. CDR3 amino acids: CASLRGSRETQYF. CDR3 in DNA: TGTGCCAGCCTAAGGGGGTCTAGGGAGACCCAGTACTTC.

The rearrangement links TRBV7-2 to TRBJ1-4; D unclear. V was cut by 0 bases and J by 5 bases, with 10 bases left in between. This CDR3 spans 15 amino acids. In germline, CDR1 is SGHTA, CDR2 FQGNSA. CDR3 residues: CASSLALQPNEKLFF. The CDR3 nucleotides are TGTGCCAGCAGCTTAGCGCTGCAGCCCAATGAAAAACTGTTTTTT. Drawing the rest from reference TRBV7-2 and TRBJ1-4, the complete variable domain is GAGVSQSPSNKVTEKGKDVELRCDPISGHTALYWYRQSLGQGLEFLIYFQGNSAPDKSGLPSDRFSAERTGGSVSTLTIQRTQQEDSAVYLCASSLALQPNEKLFFGSGTQLSVL.